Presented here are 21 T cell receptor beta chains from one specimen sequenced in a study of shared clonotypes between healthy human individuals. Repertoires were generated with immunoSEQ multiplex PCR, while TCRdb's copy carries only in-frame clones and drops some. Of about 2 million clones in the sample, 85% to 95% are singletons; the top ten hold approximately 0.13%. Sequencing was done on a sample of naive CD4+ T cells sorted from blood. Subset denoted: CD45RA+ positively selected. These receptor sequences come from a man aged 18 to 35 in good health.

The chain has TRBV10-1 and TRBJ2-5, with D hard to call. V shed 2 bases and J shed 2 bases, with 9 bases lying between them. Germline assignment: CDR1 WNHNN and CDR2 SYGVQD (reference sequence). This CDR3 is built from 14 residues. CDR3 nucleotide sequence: TGCGCCAGCAGTGAGAGACGGTATCAAGAGACCCAGTACTTC. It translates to CASSERRYQETQYF.

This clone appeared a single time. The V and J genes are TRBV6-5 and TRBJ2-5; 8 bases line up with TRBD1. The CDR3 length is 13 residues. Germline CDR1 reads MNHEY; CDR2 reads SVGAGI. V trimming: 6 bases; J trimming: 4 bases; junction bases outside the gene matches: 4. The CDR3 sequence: CASRITGGETQYF. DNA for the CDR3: TGTGCCAGCAGGATAACAGGGGGAGAGACCCAGTACTTC.

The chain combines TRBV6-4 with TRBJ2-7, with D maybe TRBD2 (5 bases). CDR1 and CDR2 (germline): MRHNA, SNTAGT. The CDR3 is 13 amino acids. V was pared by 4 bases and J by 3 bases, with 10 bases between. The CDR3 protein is CASSATEGYEQYF. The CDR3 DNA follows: TGTGCCAGCAGTGCCACCGAGGGCTACGAGCAGTACTTC.

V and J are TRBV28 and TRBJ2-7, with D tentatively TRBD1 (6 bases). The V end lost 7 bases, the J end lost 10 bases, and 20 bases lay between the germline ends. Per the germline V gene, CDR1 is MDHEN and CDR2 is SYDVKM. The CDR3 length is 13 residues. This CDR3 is CASTPGQNLGQYF. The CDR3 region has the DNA TGTGCCAGCACCCCAGGACAGAACCTCGGCCAGTACTTC.

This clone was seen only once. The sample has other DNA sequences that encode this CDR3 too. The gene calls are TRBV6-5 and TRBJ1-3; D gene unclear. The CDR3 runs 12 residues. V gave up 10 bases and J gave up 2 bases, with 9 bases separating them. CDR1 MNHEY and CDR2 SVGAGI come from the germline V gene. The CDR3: CATGGPGNTIYF. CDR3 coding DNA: TGTGCCACGGGAGGGCCTGGAAACACCATATATTTT.

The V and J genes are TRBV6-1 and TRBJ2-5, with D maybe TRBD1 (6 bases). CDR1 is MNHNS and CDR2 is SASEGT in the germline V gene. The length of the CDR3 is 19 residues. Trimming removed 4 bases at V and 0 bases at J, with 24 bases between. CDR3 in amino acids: CASSGTGYGTPNYQETQYF. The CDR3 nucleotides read TGTGCCAGCAGTGGTACAGGGTACGGAACCCCGAACTACCAAGAGACCCAGTACTTC.

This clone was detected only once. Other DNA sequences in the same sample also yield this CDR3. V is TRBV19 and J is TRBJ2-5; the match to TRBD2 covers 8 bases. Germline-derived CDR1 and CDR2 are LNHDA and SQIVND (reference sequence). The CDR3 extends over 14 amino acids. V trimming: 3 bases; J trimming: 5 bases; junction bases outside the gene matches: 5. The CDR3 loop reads CASSISGGRETQYF. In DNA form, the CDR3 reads TGTGCCAGTAGTATCAGCGGGGGTCGGGAGACCCAGTACTTC.

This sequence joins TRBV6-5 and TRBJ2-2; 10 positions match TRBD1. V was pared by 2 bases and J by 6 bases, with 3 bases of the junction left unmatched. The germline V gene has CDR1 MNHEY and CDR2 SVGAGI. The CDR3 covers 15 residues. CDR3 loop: CASSYTGTGAGELFF. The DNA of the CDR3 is TGTGCCAGCAGTTACACCGGGACAGGGGCCGGGGAGCTGTTTTTT.

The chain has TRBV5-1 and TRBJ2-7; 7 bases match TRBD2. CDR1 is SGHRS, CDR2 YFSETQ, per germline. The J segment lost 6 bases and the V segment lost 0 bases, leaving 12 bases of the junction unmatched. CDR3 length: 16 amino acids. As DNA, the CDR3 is TGCGCCAGCAGCTTGGAAGTCCGGCAGGGACTACGCGAGCAGTACTTC. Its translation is CASSLEVRQGLREQYF. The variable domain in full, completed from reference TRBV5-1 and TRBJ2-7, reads KAGVTQTPRYLIKTRGQQVTLSCSPISGHRSVSWYQQTPGQGLQFLFEYFSETQRNKGNFPGRFSGRQFSNSRSEMNVSTLELGDSALYLCASSLEVRQGLREQYFGPGTRLTVT.

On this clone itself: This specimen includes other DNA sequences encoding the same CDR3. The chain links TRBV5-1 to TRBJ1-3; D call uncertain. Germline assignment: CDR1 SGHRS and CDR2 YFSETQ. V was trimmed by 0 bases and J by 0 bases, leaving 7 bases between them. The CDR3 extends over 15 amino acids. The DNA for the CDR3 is TGCGCCAGCAGCTTGGCCTTGAGCTCTGGAAACACCATATATTTT. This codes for CASSLALSSGNTIYF.

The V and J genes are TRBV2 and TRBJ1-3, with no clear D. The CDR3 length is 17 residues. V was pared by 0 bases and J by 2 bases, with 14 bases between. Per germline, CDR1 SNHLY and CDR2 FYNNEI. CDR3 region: CASSEARKGSPGNTIYF. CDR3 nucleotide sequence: TGTGCCAGCAGTGAAGCGCGAAAAGGTAGTCCTGGAAACACCATATATTTT.

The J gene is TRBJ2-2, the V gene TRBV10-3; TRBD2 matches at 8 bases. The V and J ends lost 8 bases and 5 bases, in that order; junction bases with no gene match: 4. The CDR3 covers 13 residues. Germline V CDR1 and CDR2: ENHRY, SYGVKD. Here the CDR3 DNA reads TGTGCCATCGCGGGAGGAGGTACCGGGGAGCTGTTTTTT. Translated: CAIAGGGTGELFF.

The CDR3 sequence is CASSEILVTAYEQYF. CDR3 nucleotides: TGTGCCAGCAGTGAAATATTGGTAACCGCCTACGAGCAGTACTTC. The chain uses TRBV2 and TRBJ2-7, with D uncertain. This CDR3 comprises 15 residues. V shed 2 bases and J shed 2 bases, with 13 bases lying between them. Germline CDR1 is SNHLY and CDR2 is FYNNEI. The full variable domain, rest sourced from reference TRBV2 and TRBJ2-7, is EPEVTQTPSHQVTQMGQEVILRCVPISNHLYFYWYRQILGQKVEFLVSFYNNEISEKSEIFDDQFSVERPDGSNFTLKIRSTKLEDSAMYFCASSEILVTAYEQYFGPGTRLTVT.

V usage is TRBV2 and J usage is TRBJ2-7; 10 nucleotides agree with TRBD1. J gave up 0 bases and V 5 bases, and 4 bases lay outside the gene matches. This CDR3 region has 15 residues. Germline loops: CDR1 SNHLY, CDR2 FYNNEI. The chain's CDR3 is CASSFRDRGSYEQYF. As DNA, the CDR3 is TGTGCCAGCAGTTTCCGGGACAGGGGCTCCTACGAGCAGTACTTC.

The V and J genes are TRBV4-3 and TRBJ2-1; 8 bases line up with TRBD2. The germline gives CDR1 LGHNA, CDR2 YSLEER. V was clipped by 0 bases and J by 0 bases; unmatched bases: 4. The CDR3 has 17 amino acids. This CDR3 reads CASSQDPGTSSYNEQFF. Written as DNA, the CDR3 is TGCGCCAGCAGCCAAGATCCCGGGACTAGCTCCTACAATGAGCAGTTCTTC.

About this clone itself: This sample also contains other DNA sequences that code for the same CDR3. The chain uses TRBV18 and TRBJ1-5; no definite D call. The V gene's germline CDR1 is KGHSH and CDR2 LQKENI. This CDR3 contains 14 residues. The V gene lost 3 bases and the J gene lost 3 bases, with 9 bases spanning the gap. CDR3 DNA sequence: TGTGCCAGCTCACCGGGCGGATCCAATCAGCCCCAGCATTTT. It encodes CASSPGGSNQPQHF.

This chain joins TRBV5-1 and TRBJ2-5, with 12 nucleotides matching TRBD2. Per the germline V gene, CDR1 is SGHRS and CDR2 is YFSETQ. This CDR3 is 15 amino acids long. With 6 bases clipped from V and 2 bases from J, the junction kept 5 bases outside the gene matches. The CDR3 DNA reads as TGCGCCAGCACCACTAGCGGGGGGACGCAAGAGACCCAGTACTTC. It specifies CASTTSGGTQETQYF.

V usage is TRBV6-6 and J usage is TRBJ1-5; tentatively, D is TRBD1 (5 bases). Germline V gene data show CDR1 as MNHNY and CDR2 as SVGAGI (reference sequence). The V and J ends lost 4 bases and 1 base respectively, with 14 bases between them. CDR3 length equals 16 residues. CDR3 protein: CASSWEAGRSNQPQHF. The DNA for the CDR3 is TGTGCCAGCAGTTGGGAGGCAGGGCGCAGCAATCAGCCCCAGCATTTT.

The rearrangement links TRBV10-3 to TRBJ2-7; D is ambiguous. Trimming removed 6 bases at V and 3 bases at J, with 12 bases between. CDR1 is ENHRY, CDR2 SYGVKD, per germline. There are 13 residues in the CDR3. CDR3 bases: TGTGCCATCAGCCACCCCTCCCTCTACGAGCAGTACTTC. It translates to CAISHPSLYEQYF.

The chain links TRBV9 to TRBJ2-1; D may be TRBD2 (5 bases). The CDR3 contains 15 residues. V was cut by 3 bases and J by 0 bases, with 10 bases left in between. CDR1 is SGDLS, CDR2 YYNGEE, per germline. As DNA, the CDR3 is TGTGCCAGCAGCGGCGAGCGGAGCTCCTACAATGAGCAGTTCTTC. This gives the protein CASSGERSSYNEQFF.

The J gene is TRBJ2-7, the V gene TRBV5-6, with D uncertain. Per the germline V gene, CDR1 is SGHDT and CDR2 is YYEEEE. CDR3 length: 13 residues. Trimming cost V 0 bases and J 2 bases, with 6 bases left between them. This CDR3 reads CASSLGSTYEQYF. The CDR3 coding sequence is TGTGCCAGCAGCTTGGGCAGTACCTACGAGCAGTACTTC.